This T cell receptor beta chain was identified in a study of beta chain features in type 1 diabetes. Study information: Examination covered 107,917,701 sorted cells spanning all samples. General study points: Among patients, naive, central memory and Treg TCRB repertoires appeared more similar than among healthy donors.

V lost 6 bases and J lost 3, with 11 bases in between. CDR1 is SNHLY, CDR2 FYNNEI, per germline. The CDR3 loop spans 13 amino acids. Purities over 95% were achieved in all sorted populations. What was sequenced were expressed TCRB transcripts, since all of the isolated RNA had been reverse transcribed. Sequenced by immunoSEQ multiplex PCR; TCRdb stores in-frame clones only, minus some. The sample holds roughly 300,000 clones, approximately 8% seen once. For this clone: The antigen is unknown.

This clonotype was obtained from a young woman in good health. The chain has TRBV2 and TRBJ1-1; a possible D gene is TRBD1 (5 bases). Sequenced input: central memory CD4+ T cells from blood. The DNA of the CDR3 is TGTGCCAGCAGACGACAGACGGACACTGAAGCTTTCTTT. This gives the protein CASRRQTDTEAFF.